Each of the 25 T cell receptor beta chains below was sequenced from the same sample in a study of blood T cell repertoires in COVID-19. Clones were sequenced by immunoSEQ multiplex PCR, and TCRdb holds only the in-frame ones, with some missing. The sample lists approximately 83,000 clones, about 85% occurring once. The sample comprised peripheral blood. Every receptor here comes from a man aged 50 to 59 with acute or convalescent COVID-19.

The gene calls are TRBV27 and TRBJ2-2; maybe TRBD2 (6 bases). The CDR3 spans 15 residues. The V gene lost 3 bases and the J gene lost 6 bases, with 14 bases spanning the gap. CDR1 is MNHEY and CDR2 is SMNVEV in the germline V gene (reference sequence). The chain's CDR3 is CASSFTGGGAGELFF. The CDR3 DNA sequence: TGTGCCAGCAGTTTCACGGGTGGAGGGGCCGGGGAGCTGTTTTTT.

CDR3: CASSYPGLPINYGYTF. The DNA of the CDR3 is TGTGCCAGCAGTTACCCGGGACTCCCGATTAACTATGGCTACACCTTC. The chain is built from TRBV6-2 or TRBV6-3 and TRBJ1-2, with D tentatively TRBD1 (5 bases). V lost 2 bases and J lost 1, with 14 bases in between. The length of the CDR3 is 16 residues. Germline lookup yields CDR1 MNHEY and CDR2 SVGEGT.

The J gene is TRBJ2-5, the V gene TRBV29-1; TRBD2 agrees at 7 bases. The CDR3 length is 17 residues. V lost 0 bases to trimming and J lost 1 base; unmatched junction nucleotides: 11. The germline CDR1 and CDR2 sequences are SQVTM and ANQGSEA. The CDR3 is CSVEDGAASGGQETQYF. In DNA, the CDR3 is TGCAGCGTTGAAGATGGGGCGGCTAGCGGAGGCCAAGAGACCCAGTACTTC.

This clone was found once. This chain joins TRBV3-1 (or the pseudogene TRBV3-2) and TRBJ1-2, with 9 positions matching TRBD1. The V and J ends lost 4 bases and 6 bases, in that order; junction bases with no gene match: 9. The CDR3 loop spans 15 amino acids. Germline V gene lookup returns CDR1 LGHDT and CDR2 YNNKEL (reference sequence). The DNA of the CDR3 is TGTGCCAGCAGCCCAACTGGACAGGGGACGAATGGCTACACCTTC. Encoded protein: CASSPTGQGTNGYTF.

The CDR3 reads CASSLAPAGRYEQYF. The CDR3 nucleotides read TGTGCCAGCAGCTTGGCTCCAGCGGGGAGATACGAGCAGTACTTC. The chain links TRBV5-5 to TRBJ2-7; TRBD2 matches 7 bases. The CDR3 is made up of 15 amino acids. CDR1 is SGHKS and CDR2 is YYEKEE in the germline V gene (reference sequence). J was trimmed by 4 bases and V by 0 bases; bases with no gene match: 7.

J is TRBJ2-1 and V is TRBV4-1; 9 nucleotides match TRBD2. The germline gives CDR1 MGHRA, CDR2 YSYEKL. The CDR3 runs to 16 residues. After removal of 2 bases from V and 1 base from J, the junction contained 3 bases not matched to a gene. CDR3 in DNA: TGCGCCAGCAGCCAAAAAGCGGGGGGTTCCTACAATGAGCAGTTCTTC. This encodes CASSQKAGGSYNEQFF.

The genes are TRBV20-1 and TRBJ2-5; D is unresolved. The germline CDR1 and CDR2 sequences are DFQATT and SNEGSKA (reference sequence). The CDR3 consists of 12 residues. V lost 3 bases, J lost 2 bases, and 7 bases lay in between. The CDR3: CSASLRQETQYF. In DNA form, the CDR3 reads TGCAGTGCTAGTCTCAGACAAGAGACCCAGTACTTC.

V is TRBV19 and J is TRBJ2-6; TRBD1 might be the D (5 bases). This CDR3 has 16 residues. Trimming took 4 bases from V and 2 from J, leaving 12 bases between them. CDR1 and CDR2 (germline): LNHDA, SQIVND (reference sequence). The CDR3 DNA is TGTGCCAGTAGTACACCTCCAGGGACTGGGGCCAACGTCCTGACTTTC. Protein: CASSTPPGTGANVLTF.

The genes are TRBV5-1 and TRBJ1-4; no firm D call. The CDR3 is 14 amino acids. Per germline, CDR1 SGHRS and CDR2 YFSETQ. The germline V and J ends were trimmed by 0 bases and 8 bases, with 11 bases remaining between them. The CDR3 is CASSLAGEEEKLFF. CDR3 coding DNA: TGCGCCAGCAGCTTGGCCGGCGAGGAGGAAAAACTGTTTTTT. Full variable domain (remainder filled in from reference TRBV5-1 and TRBJ1-4): KAGVTQTPRYLIKTRGQQVTLSCSPISGHRSVSWYQQTPGQGLQFLFEYFSETQRNKGNFPGRFSGRQFSNSRSEMNVSTLELGDSALYLCASSLAGEEEKLFFGSGTQLSVL.

This chain links TRBV5-5 with TRBJ2-6; D not certain. This CDR3 spans 15 amino acids. The germline V and J ends were trimmed by 0 bases and 2 bases, with 6 bases remaining between them. Germline V gives CDR1 SGHKS, CDR2 YYEKEE (reference sequence). CDR3 sequence reads: CASSLGTAGANVLTF. The CDR3 DNA sequence: TGTGCCAGCAGCTTGGGCACAGCTGGGGCCAACGTCCTGACTTTC.

The V call is TRBV6-2 or TRBV6-3, the J call TRBJ2-7; D gene ambiguous. Germline V gives CDR1 MNHEY, CDR2 SVGEGT. V was cut by 3 bases and J by 4 bases, with 4 bases left in between. The CDR3 length is 11 residues. The DNA of the CDR3 is TGTGCCAGCAGTTATTATTACGAGCAGTACTTC. Amino acid sequence: CASSYYYEQYF.

The chain has TRBV7-8 and TRBJ2-1; TRBD2 matches at 8 bases. The junction had 11 bases not matched to a gene; V was cut back by 7 bases and J by 9 bases. CDR3 length equals 14 residues. Germline V CDR1 and CDR2: SGHVS, FQNEAQ. CDR3 sequence: CASTTGTRAGEQFF. DNA for the CDR3: TGTGCCAGCACTACCGGGACTAGGGCGGGTGAGCAGTTCTTC.

This rearrangement joins TRBV6-6 to TRBJ2-7, with 7 bases matching TRBD1. The CDR3 spans 13 residues. The J segment lost 3 bases and the V segment lost 5 bases, leaving 4 bases of the junction unmatched. Germline V gene data show CDR1 as MNHNY and CDR2 as SVGAGI (reference sequence). CDR3 residues: CASSDRTGYEQYF. CDR3 nucleotides: TGTGCCAGCAGTGACCGGACAGGCTACGAGCAGTACTTC.

The chain employs TRBV2 and TRBJ2-5; D not resolved. Deletions cut 3 bases from V and 0 bases from J, with 8 bases between. The CDR3 runs 14 residues. CDR1 SNHLY and CDR2 FYNNEI come from the germline V gene. The CDR3 region is CASSEWADQETQYF. CDR3 sequence (DNA): TGTGCCAGCAGTGAGTGGGCAGACCAAGAGACCCAGTACTTC.

This clone was recorded once. V is TRBV3-1 (or the pseudogene TRBV3-2) and J is TRBJ1-4, with D possibly matching TRBD1 (6 bases). The CDR3 sequence is 17 residues long. The germline V and J ends were trimmed by 0 bases and 3 bases, with 14 bases remaining between them. CDR1 and CDR2 from the germline V gene are LGHDT and YNNKEL (reference sequence). This CDR3 reads CASSQEPSGAANEKLFF. The CDR3 DNA reads TGTGCCAGCAGCCAAGAACCTTCAGGGGCGGCTAATGAAAAACTGTTTTTT.

V and J are TRBV6-6 and TRBJ2-1, with a tentative D call TRBD2 (5 bases). Germline V gene sequence: CDR1 MNHNY, CDR2 SVGAGI (reference sequence). Trimming took 6 bases from V and 13 from J, leaving 13 bases between them. The CDR3 contains 11 residues. The DNA for the CDR3 is TGTGCCAGCAGAACCGACTACATACAGTTCTTC. It is translated as CASRTDYIQFF.

The chain recombines TRBV5-6 with TRBJ2-7, with D tentatively TRBD1 (6 bases). The CDR3 loop spans 14 amino acids. The V gene lost 1 base and the J gene lost 5 bases, with 13 bases spanning the gap. Germline V CDR1 and CDR2: SGHDT, YYEEEE. The CDR3 is CASSLYQGHHEQYF. DNA for the CDR3: TGTGCCAGCAGCTTGTACCAGGGGCATCACGAGCAGTACTTC.

This chain joins TRBV29-1 and TRBJ2-5; D remains ambiguous. CDR1 is SQVTM and CDR2 is ANQGSEA in the germline V gene. The CDR3 consists of 11 residues. Trimming took off 5 bases at V and 0 bases at J, with 4 bases between the two ends. This CDR3 is CSVQYQETQYF. DNA of the CDR3: TGCAGCGTTCAGTACCAAGAGACCCAGTACTTC.

This chain uses TRBV7-6 with TRBJ2-1; 9 nucleotides align to TRBD2. The CDR3 loop spans 15 amino acids. The J segment lost 8 bases and the V segment lost 2 bases, leaving 7 bases of the junction unmatched. CDR1 and CDR2 (germline): SGHVS, FNYEAQ. CDR3 coding DNA: TGTGCCAGCAGCTTACGGGCGGGAGGGCCGGATGAGCAGTTCTTC. Protein sequence: CASSLRAGGPDEQFF. The full variable domain, in which reference TRBV7-6 and TRBJ2-1 provide the parts outside the CDR3, is GAGVSQSPRYKVTKRGQDVALRCDPISGHVSLYWYRQALGQGPEFLTYFNYEAQQDKSGLPNDRFSAERPEGSISTLTIQRTEQRDSAMYRCASSLRAGGPDEQFFGPGTRLTVL.

The chain joins TRBV7-2 to TRBJ2-7; 13 bases agree with TRBD2. V shed 5 bases and J 2 bases; nucleotides not matched to a gene: 3. The germline V gene encodes CDR1 SGHTA and CDR2 FQGNSA. There are 15 residues in the CDR3. CDR3 residues: CASSRGLAGTYEQYF. Here the CDR3 DNA reads TGTGCCAGCAGCCGGGGACTAGCGGGAACCTACGAGCAGTACTTC.

CDR3 DNA sequence: TGTGCCAGCTCACCCAAGCGGGAAGGCTACGAGCAGTACTTC. As protein: CASSPKREGYEQYF. The rearrangement uses TRBV18 and TRBJ2-7; 7 bases are shared with TRBD2. This CDR3 spans 14 amino acids. Per germline, CDR1 KGHSH and CDR2 LQKENI. The junction had 5 bases not matched to a gene; V was cut back by 3 bases and J by 3 bases.

This clone was observed a few times. The J gene is TRBJ2-5, the V gene TRBV11-3; D is uncertain. Germline V gene data show CDR1 as SGHNT and CDR2 as YENEEA. The CDR3 has 15 amino acids. With 0 bases removed from V and 5 bases from J, the gap between germline ends came to 13 bases. The CDR3: CASSLDSSVSETQYF. CDR3 DNA: TGTGCCAGCAGCTTAGACTCTAGTGTGAGCGAGACCCAGTACTTC. The variable domain in full, with the rest retrieved from reference TRBV11-3 and TRBJ2-5, is EAGVVQSPRYKIIEKKQPVAFWCNPISGHNTLYWYLQNLGQGPELLIRYENEEAVDDSQLPKDRFSAERLKGVDSTLKIQPAELGDSAVYLCASSLDSSVSETQYFGPGTRLLVL.

The genes are TRBV7-9 and TRBJ2-3; D is undetermined. In germline, CDR1 is SEHNR, CDR2 FQNEAQ (reference sequence). The germline V and J ends were trimmed by 0 bases and 6 bases, with 10 bases remaining between them. This CDR3 region has 14 residues. The CDR3 DNA sequence: TGTGCCAGCAGCTTAGCCTCTAGGCCGGATACGCAGTATTTT. Translation gives CASSLASRPDTQYF.

J is TRBJ2-2 and V is TRBV11-1; 9 nucleotides line up with TRBD1. The V and J ends lost 1 base and 13 bases, in that order; junction bases with no gene match: 7. The CDR3 has 14 amino acids. The V gene's germline CDR1 is SGHAT and CDR2 FQDESV (reference sequence). The CDR3 loop reads CASSLVPGTGRLFF. CDR3 bases: TGTGCCAGCAGCTTAGTTCCCGGGACAGGGCGGCTGTTTTTT. Combining the CDR3 with reference TRBV11-1 and TRBJ2-2 gives the whole variable domain EAEVAQSPRYKITEKSQAVAFWCDPISGHATLYWYRQILGQGPELLVQFQDESVVDDSQLPKDRFSAERLKGVDSTLKIQPAELGDSAMYLCASSLVPGTGRLFFGEGSRLTVL.

The genes are TRBV5-8 and TRBJ2-7; 10 nucleotides line up with TRBD1. Germline lookup yields CDR1 SGHTS and CDR2 YDEGEE. The V and J ends lost 2 bases and 5 bases, in that order; junction bases with no gene match: 13. The CDR3 contains 17 residues. This CDR3 is CASSLIRDRGLGDEQYF. Here the CDR3 DNA reads TGTGCCAGCAGCTTAATCCGGGACAGGGGCCTTGGCGACGAGCAGTACTTC. The whole variable domain, remainder taken from reference TRBV5-8 and TRBJ2-7, is EAGVTQSPTHLIKTRGQQATLRCSPISGHTSVYWYQQALGLGLQFLLWYDEGEERNRGNFPPRFSGRQFPNYSSELNVNALELEDSALYLCASSLIRDRGLGDEQYFGPGTRLTVT.